This T cell receptor (beta chain) was obtained from a study of neurological immune-mediated disorders. In its sample, this clonotype was seen a few times. The target antigen is unknown. A much larger clone differs by one base, so this may be a read error. Study observations and caveats: There was no clinical or MRI feature that was associated with the multiple sclerosis repertoire cluster.

CDR3 length: 14 residues. cDNA was made by 5'RACE with 10-nucleotide random UMIs. Each CDR3 protein gets one entry after TCRdb re-called the 5' RACE reads with MiXCR. The sample includes 90,000 to 150,000 distinct CDR3 sequences, about 3.4% of them seen just once. V and J are TRBV12-3 or TRBV12-4 and TRBJ2-3, with 8 bases that match TRBD2. Sequences were obtained from PBMCs. The source of this sequence is a woman younger than 45 with multiple sclerosis. The CDR3 protein is CTSFERGPTDTQYF. The CDR3 DNA reads TGTACCAGCTTCGAGCGGGGGCCTACAGATACGCAGTATTTT.